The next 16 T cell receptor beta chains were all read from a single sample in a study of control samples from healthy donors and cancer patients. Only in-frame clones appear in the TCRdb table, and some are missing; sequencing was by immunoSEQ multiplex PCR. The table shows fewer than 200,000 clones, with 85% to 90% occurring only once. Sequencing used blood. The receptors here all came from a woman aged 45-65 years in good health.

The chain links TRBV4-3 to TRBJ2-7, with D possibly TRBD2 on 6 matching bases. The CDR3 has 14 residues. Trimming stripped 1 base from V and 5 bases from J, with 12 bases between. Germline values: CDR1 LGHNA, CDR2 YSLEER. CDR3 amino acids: CASSQGGWGDEQYF. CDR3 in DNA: TGCGCCAGCAGCCAAGGGGGCTGGGGGGACGAGCAGTACTTC.

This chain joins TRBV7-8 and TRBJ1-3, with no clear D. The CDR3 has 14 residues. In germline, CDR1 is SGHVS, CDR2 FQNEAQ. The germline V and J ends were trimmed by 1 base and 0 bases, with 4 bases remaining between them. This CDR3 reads CASSLDSSGNTIYF. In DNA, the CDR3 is TGTGCCAGCAGCTTAGACAGCTCTGGAAACACCATATATTTT. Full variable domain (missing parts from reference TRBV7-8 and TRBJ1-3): GAGVSQSPRYKVAKRGQDVALRCDPISGHVSLFWYQQALGQGPEFLTYFQNEAQLDKSGLPSDRFFAERPEGSVSTLKIQRTQQEDSAVYLCASSLDSSGNTIYFGEGSWLTVV.

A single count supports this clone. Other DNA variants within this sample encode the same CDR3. The CDR3 spells CASSLGQGVGETQYF. CDR3 sequence (DNA): TGTGCCAGCAGCTTGGGGCAGGGGGTAGGAGAGACCCAGTACTTC. This chain joins TRBV5-6 and TRBJ2-5, with 7 nucleotides matching TRBD1. J was trimmed by 4 bases and V by 0 bases; bases with no gene match: 6. Germline lookup yields CDR1 SGHDT and CDR2 YYEEEE. The length of the CDR3 is 15 residues. Complete variable domain (other parts from reference TRBV5-6 and TRBJ2-5): DAGVTQSPTHLIKTRGQQVTLRCSPKSGHDTVSWYQQALGQGPQFIFQYYEEEERQRGNFPDRFSGHQFPNYSSELNVNALLLGDSALYLCASSLGQGVGETQYFGPGTRLLVL.

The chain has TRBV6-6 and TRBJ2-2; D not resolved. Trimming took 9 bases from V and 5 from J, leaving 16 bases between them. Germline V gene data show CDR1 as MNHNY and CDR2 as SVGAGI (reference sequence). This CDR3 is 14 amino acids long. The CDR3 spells CASQWVRSTGELFF. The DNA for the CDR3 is TGTGCCAGTCAGTGGGTGAGAAGTACCGGGGAGCTGTTTTTT.

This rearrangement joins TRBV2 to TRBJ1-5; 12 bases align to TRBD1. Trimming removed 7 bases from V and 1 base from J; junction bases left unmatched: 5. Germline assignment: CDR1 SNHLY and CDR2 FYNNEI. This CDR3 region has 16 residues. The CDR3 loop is CASKGTGGWSNQPQHF. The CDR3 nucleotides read TGTGCCAGCAAAGGGACAGGGGGCTGGAGCAATCAGCCCCAGCATTTT.

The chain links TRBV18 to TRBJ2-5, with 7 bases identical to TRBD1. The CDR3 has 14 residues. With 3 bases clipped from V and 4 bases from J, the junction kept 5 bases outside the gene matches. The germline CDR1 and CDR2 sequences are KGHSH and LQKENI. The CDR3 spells CASSPSQGRETQYF. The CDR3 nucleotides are TGTGCCAGCTCACCCTCACAGGGGCGAGAGACCCAGTACTTC.

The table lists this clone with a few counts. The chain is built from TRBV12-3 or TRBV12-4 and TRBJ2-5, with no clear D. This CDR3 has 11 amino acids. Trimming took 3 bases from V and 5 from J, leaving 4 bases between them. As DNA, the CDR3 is TGTGCCAGCAGTTTGGGTGAGACCCAGTACTTC. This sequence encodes CASSLGETQYF.

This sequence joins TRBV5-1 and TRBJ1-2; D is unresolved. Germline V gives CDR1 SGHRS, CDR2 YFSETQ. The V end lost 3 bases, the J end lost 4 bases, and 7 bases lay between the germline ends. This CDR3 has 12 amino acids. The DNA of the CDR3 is TGCGCCAGCAGCTCGGCCCTCTATGGCTACACCTTC. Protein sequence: CASSSALYGYTF.

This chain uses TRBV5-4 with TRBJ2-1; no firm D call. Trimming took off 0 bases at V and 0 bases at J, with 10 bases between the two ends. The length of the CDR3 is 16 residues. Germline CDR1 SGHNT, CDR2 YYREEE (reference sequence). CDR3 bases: TGTGCCAGCAGCTTGGCCGGCGGAAACTCCTACAATGAGCAGTTCTTC. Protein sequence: CASSLAGGNSYNEQFF.

CDR3 protein: CASRSVGALNEKLFF. As DNA, the CDR3 is TGTGCCAGCAGAAGCGTCGGGGCCCTAAATGAAAAACTGTTTTTT. The chain is built from TRBV27 and TRBJ1-4, with a possible D match to TRBD1 (5 bases). The V end lost 6 bases, the J end lost 5 bases, and 16 bases lay between the germline ends. The CDR3 runs 15 residues. Germline CDR1 MNHEY, CDR2 SMNVEV (reference sequence). The whole variable domain, remainder taken from reference TRBV27 and TRBJ1-4, is EAQVTQNPRYLITVTGKKLTVTCSQNMNHEYMSWYRQDPGLGLRQIYYSMNVEVTDKGDVPEGYKVSRKEKRNFPLILESPSPNQTSLYFCASRSVGALNEKLFFGSGTQLSVL.

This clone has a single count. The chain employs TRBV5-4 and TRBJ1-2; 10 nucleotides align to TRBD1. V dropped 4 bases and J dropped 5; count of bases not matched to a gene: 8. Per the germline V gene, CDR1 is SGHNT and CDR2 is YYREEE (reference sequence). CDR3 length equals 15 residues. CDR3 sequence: CASSIRDRGIYGYTF. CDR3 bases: TGTGCCAGCAGCATCCGGGACAGGGGCATATATGGCTACACCTTC.

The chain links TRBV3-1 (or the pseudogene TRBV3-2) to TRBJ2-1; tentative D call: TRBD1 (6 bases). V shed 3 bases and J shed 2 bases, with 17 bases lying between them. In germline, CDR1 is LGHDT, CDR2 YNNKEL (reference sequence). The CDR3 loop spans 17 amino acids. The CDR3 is CASSQSYRVGAYNEQFF. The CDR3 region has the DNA TGTGCCAGCAGCCAGTCCTACAGGGTTGGAGCCTACAATGAGCAGTTCTTC.

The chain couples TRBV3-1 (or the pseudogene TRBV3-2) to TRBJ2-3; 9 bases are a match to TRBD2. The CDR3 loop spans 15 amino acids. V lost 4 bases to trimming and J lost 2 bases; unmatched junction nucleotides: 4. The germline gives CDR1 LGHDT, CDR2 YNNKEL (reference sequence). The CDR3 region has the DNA TGTGCCAGCAGCCCTCAGCGGGGGGACACAGATACGCAGTATTTT. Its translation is CASSPQRGDTDTQYF.

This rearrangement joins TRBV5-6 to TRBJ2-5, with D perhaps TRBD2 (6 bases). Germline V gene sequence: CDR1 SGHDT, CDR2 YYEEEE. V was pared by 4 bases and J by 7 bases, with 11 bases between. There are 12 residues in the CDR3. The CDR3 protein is CASSPTGGTQYF. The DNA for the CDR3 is TGTGCCAGCAGCCCAACCGGGGGGACCCAGTACTTC. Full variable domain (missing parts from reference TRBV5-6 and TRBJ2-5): DAGVTQSPTHLIKTRGQQVTLRCSPKSGHDTVSWYQQALGQGPQFIFQYYEEEERQRGNFPDRFSGHQFPNYSSELNVNALLLGDSALYLCASSPTGGTQYFGPGTRLLVL.

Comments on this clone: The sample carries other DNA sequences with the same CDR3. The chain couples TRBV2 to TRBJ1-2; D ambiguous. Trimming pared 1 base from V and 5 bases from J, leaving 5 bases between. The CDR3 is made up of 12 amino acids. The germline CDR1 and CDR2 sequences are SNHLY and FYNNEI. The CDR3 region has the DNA TGTGCCAGCAGTGAAGGGACGTATGGCTACACCTTC. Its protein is CASSEGTYGYTF.

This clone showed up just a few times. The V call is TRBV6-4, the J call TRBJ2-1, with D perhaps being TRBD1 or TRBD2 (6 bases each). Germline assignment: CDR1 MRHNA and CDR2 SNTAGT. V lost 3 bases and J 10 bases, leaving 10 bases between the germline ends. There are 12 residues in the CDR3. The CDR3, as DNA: TGTGCCAGCAGTGAGACGGGGGCGGAGCAGTTCTTC. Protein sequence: CASSETGAEQFF.